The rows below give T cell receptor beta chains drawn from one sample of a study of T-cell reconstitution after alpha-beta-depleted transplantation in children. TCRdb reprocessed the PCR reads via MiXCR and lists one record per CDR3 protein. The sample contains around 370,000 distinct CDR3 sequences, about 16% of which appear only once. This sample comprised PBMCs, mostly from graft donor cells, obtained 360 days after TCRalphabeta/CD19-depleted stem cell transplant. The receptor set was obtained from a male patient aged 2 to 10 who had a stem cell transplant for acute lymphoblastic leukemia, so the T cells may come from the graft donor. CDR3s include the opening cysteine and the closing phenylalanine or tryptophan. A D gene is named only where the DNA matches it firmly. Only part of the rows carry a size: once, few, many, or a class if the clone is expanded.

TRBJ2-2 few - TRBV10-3 TGTGCCATCAGTCTCGGGGGGAACACCGGGGAGCTGTTTTTT CAISLGGNTGELFF
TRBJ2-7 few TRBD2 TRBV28 TGTGCCAGCAGCCCCCGGACTAGCGGGAGGTTCTACGAGCAGTACTTC CASSPRTSGRFYEQYF
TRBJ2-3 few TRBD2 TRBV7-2 TGTGCCAGCAGCTTATTTTCCCCGGGACTAGCGGGAGAATGGCACACACAAGATACGCAGTATTTT CASSLFSPGLAGEWHTQDTQYF
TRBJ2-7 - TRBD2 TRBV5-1 TGCGCCAGCAGCGATCCCCGGACTAGTAGCGAGCAGTACTTC CASSDPRTSSEQYF
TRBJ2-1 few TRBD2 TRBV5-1 TGCGCCAGCAGACTAGCGGGAAATGAGCAGTTCTTC CASRLAGNEQFF
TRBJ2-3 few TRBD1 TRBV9 TGTGCCAGCAGCGTAAGAGGGGGCAATACGCAGTATTTT CASSVRGGNTQYF
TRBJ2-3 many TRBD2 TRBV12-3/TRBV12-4 TGTGCCAGCAGTTCCGAGGGACTAGCGACCACAGATACGCAGTATTTT CASSSEGLATTDTQYF
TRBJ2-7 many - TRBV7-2 TGTGCCAGCAGGCCCAGGGGAGGGAACTACGAGCAGTACTTC CASRPRGGNYEQYF
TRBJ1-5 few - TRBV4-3 TGCGCCAGCAGCCAAGAGGGCGGGGGAGCCCAGCATTTT CASSQEGGGAQHF
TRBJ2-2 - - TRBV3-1 TGTGCCAGCAGCCAGGGGCCGGCGAACACCGGGGAGCTGTTTTTT CASSQGPANTGELFF
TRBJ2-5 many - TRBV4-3 TGCGCCAGCAGCCAAGATTCTGGAGGGAGTCGGGCCCAGTACTTC CASSQDSGGSRAQYF
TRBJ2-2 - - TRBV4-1 TGCGCCAGCAGGCGCGAAAGGGTATCCGGGGAGCTGTTTTTT CASRRERVSGELFF
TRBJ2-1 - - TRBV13 TGTGCCAGCAGCTTAGCGGCCCGGAATTACAATGAGCAGTTCTTC CASSLAARNYNEQFF
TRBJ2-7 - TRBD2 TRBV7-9 TGTGCCAGCAGCTTAGCCGGGACTAGCGGGATAGACTACGAGCAGTACTTC CASSLAGTSGIDYEQYF
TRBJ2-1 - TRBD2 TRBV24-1 TGTGCCACCAGCCGACTAGCGGGAGCCACCTACAATGAGCAGTTCTTC CATSRLAGATYNEQFF
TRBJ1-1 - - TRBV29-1 TGCAGCGTGGAAGCCGGGTTTCTGAACACTGAAGCTTTCTTT CSVEAGFLNTEAFF
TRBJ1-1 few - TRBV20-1 TGCAGTGCTAGAGGGCCGGGGCCCGAAGCTTTCTTT CSARGPGPEAFF
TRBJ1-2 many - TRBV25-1 TGTGCCAGCGACCGGGGTCCTAACTATGGCTACACCTTC CASDRGPNYGYTF
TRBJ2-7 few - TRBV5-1 TGCGCCAGCAGCTTCGACTACAGCTCCTACGAGCAGTACTTC CASSFDYSSYEQYF
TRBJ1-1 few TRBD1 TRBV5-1 TGCGCCAGCAGCCCCCGGGACAGGGGCGCGAACACTGAAGCTTTCTTT CASSPRDRGANTEAFF
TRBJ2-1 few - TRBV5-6 TGTGCCAGCAGCTTGGGGGGGCCCCTGGGGAATGAGCAGTTCTTC CASSLGGPLGNEQFF
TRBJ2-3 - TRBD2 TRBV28 TGTGCCAGCAGTCTACCTCCCTTGGGACTAGCGGGAGGGTCAGATACGCAGTATTTT CASSLPPLGLAGGSDTQYF
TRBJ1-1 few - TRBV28 TGTGCCAGCAGTCCCGGTCTGTACACTGAAGCTTTCTTT CASSPGLYTEAFF
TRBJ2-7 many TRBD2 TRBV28 TGTGCCAGCAGTTCCCTGACTAGCGGGAGTTCCCACTACGAGCAGTACTTC CASSSLTSGSSHYEQYF
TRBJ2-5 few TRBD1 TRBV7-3 TGTGCCAGCAGCTTAACAGGGGGCGCTGGGGAGACCCAGTACTTC CASSLTGGAGETQYF
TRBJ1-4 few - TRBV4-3 TGCGCCAGCAGCCAAGGGGCAGGTTGGGAAGAAAAACTGTTTTTT CASSQGAGWEEKLFF
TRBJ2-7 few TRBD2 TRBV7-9 TGTGCCAGCAGCTCCACCCGACTAGCGGGACCCTACGAGCAGTACTTC CASSSTRLAGPYEQYF
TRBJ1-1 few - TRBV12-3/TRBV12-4 TGTGCCAGCAGCCCCCCCTTCGGATGGGGGAGGGATACTGAAGCTTTCTTT CASSPPFGWGRDTEAFF
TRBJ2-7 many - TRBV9 TGTGCCAGCAGCGTAGCCTCACCAGGGCCCTACGAGCAGTACTTC CASSVASPGPYEQYF
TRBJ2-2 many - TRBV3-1 TGTGCCAGCAGCAGTAGGGGCACCGGGGAGCTGTTTTTT CASSSRGTGELFF
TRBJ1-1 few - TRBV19 TGTGCCAGTGGGGGCAGGAACACTGAAGCTTTCTTT CASGGRNTEAFF
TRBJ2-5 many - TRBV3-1 TGTGCCAGCAGCCAAGATCGGAGGCAGTCCCAGTACTTC CASSQDRRQSQYF
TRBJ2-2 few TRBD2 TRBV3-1 TGTGCCAGCCGTAAGCGGGAGCTGGACACCGGGGAGCTGTTTTTT CASRKRELDTGELFF
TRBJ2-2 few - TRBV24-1 TGTGCCACCAGTGATTTGGACACCCGGGGGATGAACACCGGGGAGCTGTTTTTT CATSDLDTRGMNTGELFF
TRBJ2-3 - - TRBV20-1 TGCAGTGCTAGAGATCTCCGGGTGCAGTATTTT CSARDLRVQYF
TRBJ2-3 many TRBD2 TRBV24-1 TGTGCCACCAGTGATTCGGGACTAGCGGGACTCACAGATACGCAGTATTTT CATSDSGLAGLTDTQYF
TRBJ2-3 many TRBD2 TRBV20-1 TGCAGTGCTACCCTACTAGCGGGGAGGGGTATTGATACGCAGTATTTT CSATLLAGRGIDTQYF
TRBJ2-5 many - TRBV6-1 TGTGCCAGCAGCCTACAGGGTGGGCTGGGGGAGACCCAGTACTTC CASSLQGGLGETQYF
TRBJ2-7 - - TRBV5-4 TGTGCCAGCAGCTCCGCCATGGGCAGGAGCTCCTACGAGCAGTACTTC CASSSAMGRSSYEQYF
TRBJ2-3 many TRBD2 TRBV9 TGTGCCAGCAGCGTAGAAGCGGGAGGGTCCCCTAGCACAGATACGCAGTATTTT CASSVEAGGSPSTDTQYF